The 7 T cell receptor beta chains below come from one sample, sequenced in a study of T cell responses to AZD1222 COVID-19 vaccine. The protocol was immunoSEQ multiplex PCR, while the TCRdb copy is restricted to in-frame clones and leaves out a portion. The table has around 200,000 clones, almost 90% seen once. This sample comprised peripheral blood, obtained on day 0 of AZD1222 vaccination. These receptors came from an adult in good health.

J is TRBJ2-1 and V is TRBV5-6, with D perhaps assigned TRBD1 or TRBD2 (5 bases each). This CDR3 region has 15 residues. Germline V gene data show CDR1 as SGHDT and CDR2 as YYEEEE. V lost 1 base to trimming and J lost 3 bases, with 11 bases between them. The CDR3 nucleotides read TGTGCCAGCAGCTTGTCGGGACGATACTACAATGAGCAGTTCTTC. Amino acid sequence: CASSLSGRYYNEQFF.

V usage is TRBV29-1 and J usage is TRBJ2-7; D may be TRBD2 (5 bases). CDR1 SQVTM and CDR2 ANQGSEA come from the germline V gene. Between the trimmed V and J ends, which lost 4 bases and 3 bases, there was a span of 13 bases. There are 13 residues in the CDR3. This CDR3 is CSVVVASGYEQYF. The CDR3 DNA reads as TGCAGCGTTGTTGTTGCGAGCGGCTACGAGCAGTACTTC.

The chain carries TRBV5-1 and TRBJ2-7, with D perhaps matching TRBD1 (5 bases). Trimming pared 4 bases from V and 5 bases from J, leaving 19 bases between. The CDR3 is 15 residues long. CDR1 SGHRS and CDR2 YFSETQ come from the germline V gene. The CDR3 DNA is TGCGCCAGCAGCCTCGAAAAGGGGTTCGCCCACGAGCAGTACTTC. Protein product: CASSLEKGFAHEQYF.

This chain uses TRBV2 with TRBJ2-5; TRBD1 matches 7 bases. V shed 7 bases, J shed 4 bases, and the junction held 12 bases outside the gene matches. Looked up from germline, CDR1 is SNHLY and CDR2 is FYNNEI. The CDR3 totals 15 residues. The CDR3 DNA follows: TGTGCCAGCAACCGGGGACAGACGAGCCGAGAGACCCAGTACTTC. Amino acid sequence: CASNRGQTSRETQYF.

The chain is built from TRBV6-2 or TRBV6-3 and TRBJ2-2; D is possibly TRBD2 (7 bases). The CDR3 covers 16 residues. V gave up 1 base and J gave up 8 bases, with 17 bases separating them. CDR1 and CDR2 from the germline V gene are MNHEY and SVGEGT. CDR3 loop: CASSYLPGGPLGELFF. The CDR3, as DNA: TGTGCCAGCAGTTACTTGCCCGGGGGGCCGTTAGGGGAGCTGTTTTTT.

This chain links TRBV4-1 with TRBJ1-5, with TRBD1 identical over 9 bases. V was pared by 3 bases and J by 9 bases, with 12 bases of the junction left unmatched. Germline V gene data show CDR1 as MGHRA and CDR2 as YSYEKL. The CDR3 extends over 16 amino acids. DNA of the CDR3: TGCGCCAGCAGCCACCTCATCCGGGACAGGGATCGGCCCCAGCATTTT. It specifies CASSHLIRDRDRPQHF.

This rearrangement joins TRBV4-2 to TRBJ2-7, with 8 positions matching TRBD1. This CDR3 spans 14 amino acids. CDR1 is LGHNA and CDR2 is YNFKEQ in the germline V gene. Unmatched junction bases numbered 3, after V lost 4 bases and J lost 1 base. The CDR3 sequence: CASSLTGASYEQYF. The CDR3 DNA sequence: TGTGCCAGCAGCCTGACAGGGGCTTCCTACGAGCAGTACTTC.